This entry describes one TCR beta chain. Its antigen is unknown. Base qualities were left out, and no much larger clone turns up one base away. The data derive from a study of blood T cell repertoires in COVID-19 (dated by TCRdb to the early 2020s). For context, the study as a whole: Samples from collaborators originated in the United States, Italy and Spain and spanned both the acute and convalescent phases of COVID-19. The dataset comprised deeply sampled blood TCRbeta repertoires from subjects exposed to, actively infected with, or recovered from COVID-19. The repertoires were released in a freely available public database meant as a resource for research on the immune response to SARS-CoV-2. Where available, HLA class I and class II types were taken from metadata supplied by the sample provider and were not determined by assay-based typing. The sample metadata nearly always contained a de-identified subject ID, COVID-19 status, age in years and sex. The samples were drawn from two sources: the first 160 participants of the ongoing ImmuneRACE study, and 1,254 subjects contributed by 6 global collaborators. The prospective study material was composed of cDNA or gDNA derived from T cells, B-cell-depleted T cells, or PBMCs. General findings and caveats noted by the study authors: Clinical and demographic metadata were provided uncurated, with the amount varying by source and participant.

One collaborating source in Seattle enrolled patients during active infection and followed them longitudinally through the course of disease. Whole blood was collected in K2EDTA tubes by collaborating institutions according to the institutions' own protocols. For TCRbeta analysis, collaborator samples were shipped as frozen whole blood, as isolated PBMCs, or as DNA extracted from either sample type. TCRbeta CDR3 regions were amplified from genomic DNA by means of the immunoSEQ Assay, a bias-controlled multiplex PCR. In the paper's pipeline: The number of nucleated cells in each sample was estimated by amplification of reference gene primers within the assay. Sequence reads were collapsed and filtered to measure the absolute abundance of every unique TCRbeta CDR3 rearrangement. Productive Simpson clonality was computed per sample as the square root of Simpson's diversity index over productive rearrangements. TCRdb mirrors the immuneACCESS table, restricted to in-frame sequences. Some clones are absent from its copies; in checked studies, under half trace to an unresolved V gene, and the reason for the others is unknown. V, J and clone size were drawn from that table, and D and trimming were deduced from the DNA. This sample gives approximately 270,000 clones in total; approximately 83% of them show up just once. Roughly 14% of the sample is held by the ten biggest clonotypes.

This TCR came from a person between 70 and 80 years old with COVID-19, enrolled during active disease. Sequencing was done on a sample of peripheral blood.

This receptor carries the CDR3 CASSLLDYYNEQFF. The DNA sequence is TGCGCCAGCAGCCTACTGGACTATTACAATGAGCAGTTCTTC. The rearrangement joined TRBV5-1 to TRBJ2-1, with a tentative D gene TRBD2 over 6 matching bases. V is reduced by 4 bases and J by 4 bases, leaving a spacing of 12 bases between them. The CDR3, from cysteine to phenylalanine, totals 14 residues. Kept here is only the CDR3 DNA, which spans 42 bases and is read in frame from base 1. CDR1 and CDR2 are read off the germline V gene as SGHRS and YFSETQ.